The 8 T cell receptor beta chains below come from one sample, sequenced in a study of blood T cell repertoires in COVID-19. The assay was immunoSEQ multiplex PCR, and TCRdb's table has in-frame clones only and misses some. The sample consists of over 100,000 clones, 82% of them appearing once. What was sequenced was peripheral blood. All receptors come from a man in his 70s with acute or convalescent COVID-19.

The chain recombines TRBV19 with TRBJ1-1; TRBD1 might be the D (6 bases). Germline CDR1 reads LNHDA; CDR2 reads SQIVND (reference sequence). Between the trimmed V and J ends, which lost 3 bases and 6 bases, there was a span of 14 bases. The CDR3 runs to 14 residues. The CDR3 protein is CASSITGGGAEAFF. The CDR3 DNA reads TGTGCCAGTAGTATTACGGGGGGCGGCGCTGAAGCTTTCTTT.

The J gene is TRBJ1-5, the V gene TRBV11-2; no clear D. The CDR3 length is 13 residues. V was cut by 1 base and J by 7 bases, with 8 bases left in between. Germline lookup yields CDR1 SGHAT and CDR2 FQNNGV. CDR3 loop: CASSLGGVQPQHF. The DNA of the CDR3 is TGTGCCAGCAGCTTAGGGGGAGTGCAGCCCCAGCATTTT.

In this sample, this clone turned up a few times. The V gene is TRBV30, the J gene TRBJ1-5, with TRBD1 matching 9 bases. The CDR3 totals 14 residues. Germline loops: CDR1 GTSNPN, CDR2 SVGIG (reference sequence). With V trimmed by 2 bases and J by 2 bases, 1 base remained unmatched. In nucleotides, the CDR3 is TGTGCCTGGAGTAGGGACAGGGGCAATCAGCCCCAGCATTTT. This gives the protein CAWSRDRGNQPQHF.

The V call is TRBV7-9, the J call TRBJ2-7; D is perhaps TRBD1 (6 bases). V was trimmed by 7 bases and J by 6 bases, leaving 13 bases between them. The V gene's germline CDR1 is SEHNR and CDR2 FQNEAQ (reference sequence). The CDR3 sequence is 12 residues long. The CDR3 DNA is TGTGCCAGCAAGGGACAACGGGCCGAGCAGTACTTC. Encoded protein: CASKGQRAEQYF. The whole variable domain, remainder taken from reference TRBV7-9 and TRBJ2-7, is DTGVSQNPRHKITKRGQNVTFRCDPISEHNRLYWYRQTLGQGPEFLTYFQNEAQLEKSRLLSDRFSAERPKGSFSTLEIQRTEQGDSAMYLCASKGQRAEQYFGPGTRLTVT.

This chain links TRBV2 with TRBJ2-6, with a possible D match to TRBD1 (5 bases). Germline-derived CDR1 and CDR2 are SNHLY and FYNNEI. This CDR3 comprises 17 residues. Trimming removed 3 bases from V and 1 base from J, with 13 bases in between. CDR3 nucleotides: TGTGCCAGCAGTGAGGGCAGGGCGGCTTCTGGGGCCAACGTCCTGACTTTC. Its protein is CASSEGRAASGANVLTF.

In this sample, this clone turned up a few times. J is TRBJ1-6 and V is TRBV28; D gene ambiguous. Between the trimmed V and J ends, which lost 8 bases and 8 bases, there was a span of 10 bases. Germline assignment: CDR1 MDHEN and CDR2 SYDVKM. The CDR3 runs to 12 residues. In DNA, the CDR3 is TGTGCCAGCGGCGAAGCGCATTCACCCCTCCACTTT. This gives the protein CASGEAHSPLHF.

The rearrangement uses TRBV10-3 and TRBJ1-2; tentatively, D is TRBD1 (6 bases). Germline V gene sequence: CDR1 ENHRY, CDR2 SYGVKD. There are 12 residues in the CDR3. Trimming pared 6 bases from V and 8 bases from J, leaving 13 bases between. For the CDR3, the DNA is TGTGCCATCAGCGGACAGTTACTCGGCTACACCTTC. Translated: CAISGQLLGYTF.

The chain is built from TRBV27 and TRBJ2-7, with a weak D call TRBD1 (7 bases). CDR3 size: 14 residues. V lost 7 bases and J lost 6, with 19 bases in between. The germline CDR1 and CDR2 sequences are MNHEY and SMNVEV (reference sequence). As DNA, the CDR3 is TGTGCCAGCACCCCAGGAGGGGGCCATAGCGAGCAGTACTTC. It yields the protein CASTPGGGHSEQYF.